This T cell receptor (beta chain) was sequenced in a study of blood T cell repertoires in COVID-19. Study details: Spain, Italy and the United States supplied samples that represented acute and convalescent COVID-19.

The CDR3 has 12 residues. Germline CDR1 MNHNY, CDR2 SVGAGI (reference sequence). With 4 bases removed from V and 8 bases from J, the gap between germline ends came to 8 bases. Clones were read by immunoSEQ multiplex PCR, and TCRdb kept only the in-frame ones, dropping some. The table shows tens of thousands of clones, with roughly 84% occurring only once. The clonotype originates from a woman older than 75 with acute or convalescent COVID-19. V and J are TRBV6-6 and TRBJ1-4, with D possibly matching TRBD1 (5 bases). Sequencing was done on a sample of peripheral blood. CDR3: CASSSYREKLFF. The CDR3 DNA is TGTGCCAGCAGTTCCTACAGGGAAAAACTGTTTTTT.